This T cell receptor beta chain was observed in a study of blood T cell repertoires in COVID-19. Study context: The United States, Italy and Spain provided the acute and convalescent COVID-19 samples. Sources were T cells, B-cell-depleted T cells, or PBMCs; the material itself was cDNA or gDNA.

Authors' processing steps: It was from reference gene primer amplification that nucleated cell counts were estimated. Only in-frame clones appear in the TCRdb table, and some are missing; sequencing was by immunoSEQ multiplex PCR. V and J calls and clone size are those listed in that table; D and trimming were worked out from the DNA. The table shows about 140,000 clones, with roughly 85% occurring only once. CDR1 and CDR2 (germline): MNHEY, SMNVEV (reference sequence). The CDR3 covers 14 residues. V lost 6 bases and J lost 4, with 16 bases in between. The material sequenced was peripheral blood. The genes are TRBV27 and TRBJ2-7; D might be TRBD1 (6 bases). The clonotype was recovered from a man in his fifties with acute or convalescent COVID-19. In DNA, the CDR3 is TGTGCCAGCAGCCCCGGGACAAGACTATACGAGCAGTACTTC. The encoded protein is CASSPGTRLYEQYF.